The 14 T cell receptor beta chains reported below all come from one sample, sequenced in a study of cytomegalovirus exposure and HLA in healthy donors. Sequencing was performed with immunoSEQ multiplex PCR; in TCRdb, only in-frame clones are kept and a portion is missing. This table has over 70,000 clones, around 95% appearing once. The material sequenced was PBMCs. These receptor sequences come from a woman aged 18-29 years in good health and CMV-seronegative.

The sample holds one count of this clone. The J gene is TRBJ1-2, the V gene TRBV2; the match to TRBD1 covers 7 bases. Trimming at V came to 8 bases and at J to 8 bases, leaving 14 bases not matched to a gene. CDR1 SNHLY and CDR2 FYNNEI come from the germline V gene. The CDR3 covers 14 residues. Here the CDR3 reads CASGLLQGSGGYTF. The CDR3 bases are TGTGCCAGCGGACTCTTACAGGGGAGCGGCGGCTACACCTTC.

The genes are TRBV28 and TRBJ1-6; D is undetermined. CDR3 length: 13 amino acids. V was pared by 7 bases and J by 5 bases, with 9 bases between. Germline V CDR1 and CDR2: MDHEN, SYDVKM. This chain's CDR3 is CASNRRDNSPLHF. The CDR3 bases are TGTGCCAGCAACCGCCGGGATAATTCACCCCTCCACTTT. Full variable domain (outside the CDR3, taken from reference TRBV28 and TRBJ1-6): DVKVTQSSRYLVKRTGEKVFLECVQDMDHENMFWYRQDPGLGLRLIYFSYDVKMKEKGDIPEGYSVSREKKERFSLILESASTNQTSMYLCASNRRDNSPLHFGNGTRLTVT.

The chain employs TRBV28 and TRBJ1-1; 7 bases are a match to TRBD1. CDR1 is MDHEN and CDR2 is SYDVKM in the germline V gene. The CDR3 sequence is 16 residues long. J was trimmed by 3 bases and V by 4 bases; bases with no gene match: 11. The CDR3 reads CASSSPPRGLYTEAFF. In nucleotides, the CDR3 is TGTGCCAGCAGTTCCCCCCCGAGGGGGCTTTACACTGAAGCTTTCTTT.

Only one count was recorded for this clone. The CDR3 protein is CASKLTGYSSYEQYF. The CDR3, as DNA: TGTGCCAGCAAACTCACAGGCTATAGCTCCTACGAGCAGTACTTC. The rearrangement uses TRBV6-5 and TRBJ2-7, with TRBD1 as a possible D gene (5 bases). CDR1 is MNHEY, CDR2 SVGAGI, per germline. The CDR3 has 15 residues. V lost 7 bases to trimming and J lost 0 bases, with 16 bases between them.

V is TRBV6-5 and J is TRBJ1-6; the D gene is possibly TRBD1 (6 bases). Looked up from germline, CDR1 is MNHEY and CDR2 is SVGAGI. The V end lost 2 bases, the J end lost 3 bases, and 11 bases lay between the germline ends. The CDR3 consists of 16 residues. This CDR3 is CASSYGLGHYNSPLHF. CDR3 sequence (DNA): TGTGCCAGCAGTTACGGGCTGGGACACTATAATTCACCCCTCCACTTT.

The J gene is TRBJ2-1, the V gene TRBV2, with a weak D call TRBD2 (5 bases). This CDR3 is built from 13 residues. With 1 base removed from V and 10 bases from J, the gap between germline ends came to 11 bases. CDR1 and CDR2 (germline): SNHLY, FYNNEI. The CDR3 sequence is CASSEDRGREQFF. CDR3 coding DNA: TGTGCCAGCAGTGAAGACCGGGGTAGGGAGCAGTTCTTC. The full variable domain, its missing parts supplied by reference TRBV2 and TRBJ2-1, is EPEVTQTPSHQVTQMGQEVILRCVPISNHLYFYWYRQILGQKVEFLVSFYNNEISEKSEIFDDQFSVERPDGSNFTLKIRSTKLEDSAMYFCASSEDRGREQFFGPGTRLTVL.

The rearrangement links TRBV9 to TRBJ2-2; 9 bases map to TRBD1. Germline V gene sequence: CDR1 SGDLS, CDR2 YYNGEE. V shed 4 bases, J shed 5 bases, and the junction held 6 bases outside the gene matches. The length of the CDR3 is 15 residues. The CDR3 nucleotides read TGTGCCAGCAGCTTCTCGGACAGGGGAACCGGGGAGCTGTTTTTT. Amino acid sequence: CASSFSDRGTGELFF.

This clone appeared a single time. At one boundary the junction diverges from the germline segment, which might be a read error. This chain joins TRBV27 and TRBJ1-5; D call uncertain. CDR3 size: 14 residues. Germline CDR1 is MNHEY and CDR2 is SMNVEV (reference sequence). The CDR3 protein is CASSFGFSHQPQHF. The CDR3 bases are TGTGCCAGCAGTTTTGGATTTAGCCATCAGCCCCAGCATTTT.

V usage is TRBV6-5 and J usage is TRBJ1-2; 7 nucleotides line up with TRBD1. The ends lost 6 bases at V and 7 bases at J; junction bases unmatched: 8. In germline, CDR1 is MNHEY, CDR2 SVGAGI. This CDR3 contains 13 residues. CDR3 nucleotides: TGTGCCAGCAGCCGAGGGACAGACCTTGGCTACACCTTC. Protein: CASSRGTDLGYTF.

This chain connects TRBV19 to TRBJ1-2, with TRBD1 identical over 7 bases. This CDR3 spans 14 amino acids. The V gene's germline CDR1 is LNHDA and CDR2 SQIVND (reference sequence). The ends lost 4 bases at V and 4 bases at J; junction bases unmatched: 6. The chain's CDR3 is CASSTQTGPYGYTF. CDR3 bases: TGTGCCAGTAGTACGCAGACAGGGCCCTATGGCTACACCTTC.

V is TRBV4-1 and J is TRBJ2-3, with 9 bases matching TRBD2. The CDR3 spans 16 residues. Trimming took 1 base from V and 9 from J; bases not matched to a gene: 11. Germline V gene lookup returns CDR1 MGHRA and CDR2 YSYEKL. As DNA, the CDR3 is TGCGCCAGCAGCCAAGGGGCGGCTAGCGGGGACTGGACGCAGTATTTT. This sequence encodes CASSQGAASGDWTQYF.

V is TRBV6-6 and J is TRBJ2-2, with D tentatively TRBD1 (6 bases). The V gene lost 4 bases and the J gene lost 3 bases, with 12 bases spanning the gap. Germline V gives CDR1 MNHNY, CDR2 SVGAGI (reference sequence). This CDR3 comprises 15 residues. This CDR3 is CASSWDTSDTGELFF. CDR3 coding DNA: TGTGCCAGCAGTTGGGACACTTCCGACACCGGGGAGCTGTTTTTT.

This rearrangement joins TRBV6-1 to TRBJ1-3, with 8 nucleotides matching TRBD1. The CDR3 runs to 15 residues. Germline V CDR1 and CDR2: MNHNS, SASEGT. V lost 6 bases and J lost 0; bases outside the gene matches: 4. The CDR3 here is CASRGDRSSGNTIYF. Here the CDR3 DNA reads TGTGCCAGCAGGGGGGACAGGAGCTCTGGAAACACCATATATTTT.

In its sample, this clone was seen once. The J gene is TRBJ2-2, the V gene TRBV4-3; maybe TRBD1 (7 bases). CDR1 and CDR2 (germline): LGHNA, YSLEER. Trimming left V 1 base short and J 6 bases short, with 15 bases between. The CDR3 spans 16 residues. The CDR3 here is CASSQVARGDPGELFF. The DNA of the CDR3 is TGCGCCAGCAGCCAAGTCGCCAGGGGGGATCCCGGGGAGCTGTTTTTT.